Following are 5 T cell receptor beta chains from one sample sequenced in a study of cytomegalovirus exposure and HLA in healthy donors. A multiplex PCR was run with 60 Vbeta primers and 13 Jbeta primers. The repertoire was sequenced with immunoSEQ multiplex PCR; TCRdb's copy has only in-frame clones and lacks some. The sample lists about 140,000 clones; roughly 77% were seen once. The specimen sequenced was PBMCs. Receptor source: a woman aged 25 to 39 in good health and CMV-seronegative.

This chain connects TRBV5-1 to TRBJ1-2; D possibly corresponds to TRBD1 (6 bases). Germline lookup yields CDR1 SGHRS and CDR2 YFSETQ. V lost 4 bases to trimming and J lost 6 bases, with 13 bases between them. CDR3 length equals 13 residues. CDR3 protein: CASSATDSDGYTF. CDR3 DNA: TGCGCCAGCAGCGCCACGGACAGCGATGGCTACACCTTC.

This rearrangement joins TRBV6-1 to TRBJ2-1, with TRBD2 matching 7 bases. Germline assignment: CDR1 MNHNS and CDR2 SASEGT. The CDR3 contains 14 residues. The trim removed 8 bases at V and 6 bases at J, leaving 10 bases unmatched. The CDR3 is CASGRLALLNEQFF. The CDR3 nucleotides read TGTGCCAGCGGACGACTAGCCCTTCTCAATGAGCAGTTCTTC.

V gene TRBV7-9 combines with J gene TRBJ2-5, with 12 bases identical to TRBD1. Germline V gene lookup returns CDR1 SEHNR and CDR2 FQNEAQ (reference sequence). This CDR3 region has 17 residues. The trim removed 5 bases at V and 3 bases at J, leaving 10 bases unmatched. The CDR3 DNA follows: TGTGCCAGCAGCCCCTGGATGGGACAGGGGGCCGAAGAGACCCAGTACTTC. This gives the protein CASSPWMGQGAEETQYF.

This sequence joins TRBV7-3 and TRBJ2-1; TRBD2 matches at 8 bases. Germline values: CDR1 SGHTA, CDR2 FQGTGA. Trimming at V came to 1 base and at J to 7 bases, leaving 12 bases not matched to a gene. This CDR3 has 17 amino acids. The CDR3 spells CASSLMGPGGPGNEQFF. CDR3 nucleotide sequence: TGTGCCAGCAGCTTAATGGGTCCGGGAGGGCCTGGGAATGAGCAGTTCTTC.

The V and J genes are TRBV7-8 and TRBJ1-4; D perhaps matches TRBD1 (5 bases). V lost 5 bases and J lost 0, with 7 bases in between. The CDR3 is 14 amino acids. Germline CDR1 SGHVS, CDR2 FQNEAQ. The CDR3 DNA is TGTGCCAGCAGCGCAGGGACAACTAATGAAAAACTGTTTTTT. Translating gives CASSAGTTNEKLFF.